The following is a T cell receptor (beta chain) sequence with its context. Its specific antigen is unknown. Base qualities are missing; no much larger clone stands one base away. TCRbeta CDR3 regions were amplified from genomic DNA by means of the immunoSEQ Assay, a bias-controlled multiplex PCR. As for the original processing: The number of nucleated cells in each sample was estimated by amplification of reference gene primers within the assay. To quantify the absolute abundance of each unique TCRbeta CDR3 rearrangement, sequence reads were collapsed and filtered. For each sample, productive Simpson clonality was calculated as the square root of Simpson's diversity index over productive rearrangements. Drawn from immuneACCESS, this table holds only the in-frame rearrangements with V and J called that TCRdb kept. Clones are partly lost; checked studies trace under half to an unresolved V gene and leave the rest unexplained. Clone size and V and J calls were adopted from that table, with D and trimming inferred from the DNA. For this sample there are some 250,000 clones; approximately 81% appear just once. Around 3.2% of the sample is held by the ten biggest clonotypes.

These data come from a study of blood T cell repertoires in COVID-19 (dated by TCRdb to 2019 to 2021). Some background on the complete study: Collaborator samples came from the United States, Italy and Spain and covered acute and convalescent phases of COVID-19. Deeply sampled blood TCRbeta repertoires from subjects exposed to, actively infected with, or recovered from COVID-19 were included in the dataset. A de-identified subject ID, COVID-19 status, age in years and sex were almost always included in the sample metadata. Where available, HLA class I and class II types were taken from metadata supplied by the sample provider and were not determined by assay-based typing. The prospective study material was composed of cDNA or gDNA derived from T cells, B-cell-depleted T cells, or PBMCs. The samples were drawn from two sources: the first 160 participants of the ongoing ImmuneRACE study, and 1,000 to 1,500 subjects contributed by 6 global collaborators. The repertoires were made available in a free public database intended to serve as a resource for research on the immune response to SARS-CoV-2. Study-level results and caveats: The quantity of clinical and demographic metadata differed by source and by participant and was supplied without curation.

Whole blood was collected in K2EDTA tubes by collaborating institutions according to the institutions' own protocols. Collaborator samples were shipped for TCRbeta analysis as frozen whole blood, isolated PBMCs, or DNA extracted from either sample type. The source material was peripheral blood. The TCR originated in a woman between 18 and 30 years old with acute or convalescent COVID-19.

The CDR3 reads as follows: CASWGGGTYEQYF. The DNA sequence is given as TGTGCCAGCTGGGGCGGGGGGACCTACGAGCAGTACTTC. This receptor chain uses TRBV28 and TRBJ2-7, and TRBD2 matches 8 of the central bases. There are 13 amino acids in the CDR3, from cysteine to phenylalanine inclusive. Only the CDR3 portion is preserved as DNA: 39 bases, with reading frame beginning at the first base. For this chain, trimming is 8 bases at the V end and 2 bases at the J end, and the number of junction bases without a gene match is 5. According to the germline V gene, CDR1 reads MDHEN and CDR2 reads SYDVKM.